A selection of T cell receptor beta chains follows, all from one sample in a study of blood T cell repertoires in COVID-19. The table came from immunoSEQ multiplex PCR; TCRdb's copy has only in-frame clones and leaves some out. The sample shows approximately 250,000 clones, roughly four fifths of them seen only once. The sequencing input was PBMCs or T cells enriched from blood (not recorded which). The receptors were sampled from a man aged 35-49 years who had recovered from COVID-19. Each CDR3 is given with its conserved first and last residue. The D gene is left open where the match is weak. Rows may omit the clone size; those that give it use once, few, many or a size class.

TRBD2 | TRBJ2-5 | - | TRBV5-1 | CASSPPGLGETQYF | TGCGCCAGCAGCCCTCCGGGACTAGGAGAGACCCAGTACTTC
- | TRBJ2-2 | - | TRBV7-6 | CASAPLRVIGELFF | TGTGCCAGCGCTCCCCTGAGGGTTATCGGGGAGCTGTTTTTT
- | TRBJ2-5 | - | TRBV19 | CASSTRRQGETQYF | TGTGCCAGTAGTACCCGCAGGCAGGGCGAGACCCAGTACTTC
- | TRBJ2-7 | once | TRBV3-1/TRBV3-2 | CASSWGQGAYEQYF | TGTGCCAGCAGCTGGGGGCAGGGAGCCTACGAGCAGTACTTC
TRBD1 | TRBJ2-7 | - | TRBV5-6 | CASSLFLRGTEFEQYF | TGTGCCAGCAGCTTGTTTTTAAGGGGGACAGAGTTTGAGCAGTACTTC
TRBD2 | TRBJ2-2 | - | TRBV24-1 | CATSDLSTSGKLRSGELFF | TGTGCCACCAGTGATTTATCAACCAGCGGGAAATTGCGGTCCGGGGAGCTGTTTTTT
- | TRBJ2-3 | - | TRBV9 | CASSTRLVPDTQYF | TGTGCCAGCAGCACTAGACTAGTTCCAGATACGCAGTATTTT
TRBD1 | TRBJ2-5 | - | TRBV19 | CASGEQGAETQYF | TGTGCCAGTGGAGAACAGGGGGCAGAGACCCAGTACTTC
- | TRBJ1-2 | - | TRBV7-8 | CASSLGPTAYGYTF | TGTGCCAGCAGCTTAGGTCCGACAGCCTATGGCTACACCTTC
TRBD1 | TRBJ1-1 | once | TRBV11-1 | CASSSTGAHTEAFF | TGTGCCAGCAGCTCGACAGGGGCCCACACTGAAGCTTTCTTT